The 23 T cell receptor beta chains below come from one sample, sequenced in a study of cytomegalovirus exposure and HLA in healthy donors. A multiplex PCR was run with 60 Vbeta primers and 13 Jbeta primers. Repertoires were generated with immunoSEQ multiplex PCR, while TCRdb's copy carries only in-frame clones and drops some. Among tens of thousands of clones listed, roughly 78% were seen once. Specimen: PBMCs. These receptors came from a male donor in good health and CMV-seropositive.

This clone appeared a single time. The V call is TRBV7-2, the J call TRBJ2-1; D call uncertain. The germline gives CDR1 SGHTA, CDR2 FQGNSA. Trimming took off 1 base at V and 12 bases at J, with 13 bases between the two ends. CDR3 length: 13 residues. CDR3 in amino acids: CASSLDELRRQFF. CDR3 coding DNA: TGTGCCAGCAGCTTAGATGAACTACGACGGCAGTTCTTC.

The chain recombines TRBV19 with TRBJ2-1; weak D call: TRBD1 (5 bases). Trimming took 3 bases from V and 8 from J, leaving 14 bases between them. CDR3 length: 14 amino acids. Germline lookup yields CDR1 LNHDA and CDR2 SQIVND (reference sequence). CDR3 region: CASSITYRPDEQFF. CDR3 nucleotide sequence: TGTGCCAGTAGTATTACTTACAGGCCCGATGAGCAGTTCTTC. The full variable domain, rest sourced from reference TRBV19 and TRBJ2-1, is DGGITQSPKYLFRKEGQNVTLSCEQNLNHDAMYWYRQDPGQGLRLIYYSQIVNDFQKGDIAEGYSVSREKKESFPLTVTSAQKNPTAFYLCASSITYRPDEQFFGPGTRLTVL.

The CDR3 loop is CASSQTVWGGEQFF. The CDR3 DNA reads as TGTGCCAGCAGTCAAACAGTTTGGGGGGGTGAGCAGTTCTTC. The V and J genes are TRBV7-2 and TRBJ2-1, with 7 bases lining up with TRBD2. J was trimmed by 9 bases and V by 6 bases; bases with no gene match: 11. CDR1 is SGHTA and CDR2 is FQGNSA in the germline V gene. CDR3 length equals 14 residues.

The gene calls are TRBV15 and TRBJ2-1; no definite D call. The germline V gene encodes CDR1 LNHNV and CDR2 YYDKDF (reference sequence). The CDR3 is 13 amino acids. Trimming shortened V by 0 bases and J by 4 bases, and 4 bases separated the two germline ends. Written as DNA, the CDR3 is TGTGCCACCAGCAGAGATCGGTACAATGAGCAGTTCTTC. Protein sequence: CATSRDRYNEQFF. Using reference TRBV15 and TRBJ2-1 for the parts outside the CDR3, the full variable domain is DAMVIQNPRYQVTQFGKPVTLSCSQTLNHNVMYWYQQKSSQAPKLLFHYYDKDFNNEADTPDNFQSRRPNTSFCFLDIRSPGLGDTAMYLCATSRDRYNEQFFGPGTRLTVL.

The chain is built from TRBV6-4 and TRBJ1-1, with D possibly matching TRBD1 (5 bases). Trimming stripped 4 bases from V and 1 base from J, with 7 bases between. Germline CDR1 reads MRHNA; CDR2 reads SNTAGT. The CDR3 sequence is 13 residues long. DNA for the CDR3: TGTGCCAGCAGTGTTAGGGGGAACACTGAAGCTTTCTTT. Translation: CASSVRGNTEAFF.

This clone was detected once. The chain uses TRBV7-3 and TRBJ2-7; 11 nucleotides align to TRBD2. The CDR3 covers 17 residues. Germline values: CDR1 SGHTA, CDR2 FQGTGA. The trim removed 2 bases at V and 4 bases at J, leaving 10 bases unmatched. In DNA, the CDR3 is TGTGCCAGCAGCTTATTTTTCGGACTAGCGGGTTTTTACGAGCAGTACTTC. Residues: CASSLFFGLAGFYEQYF.

The V and J genes are TRBV19 and TRBJ2-7; tentative D call: TRBD1 (5 bases). Germline V gene sequence: CDR1 LNHDA, CDR2 SQIVND (reference sequence). The ends were cut back, 6 bases at V and 0 bases at J, with 12 bases in the middle. The CDR3 totals 14 residues. The DNA for the CDR3 is TGTGCCAGTAGGGATCCCAGGGCCTCCTACGAGCAGTACTTC. Its protein product is CASRDPRASYEQYF.

The CDR3 reads CASSVDPLAGVKDTQYF. The DNA for the CDR3 is TGTGCCAGCAGCGTAGACCCACTAGCGGGAGTCAAGGATACGCAGTATTTT. The rearrangement joins TRBV9 to TRBJ2-3; TRBD2 agrees at 11 bases. In germline, CDR1 is SGDLS, CDR2 YYNGEE. The CDR3 has 17 amino acids. V lost 0 bases to trimming and J lost 6 bases; unmatched junction nucleotides: 9.

The J gene is TRBJ1-2, the V gene TRBV28; D call uncertain. This CDR3 spans 13 amino acids. Deletions cut 8 bases from V and 4 bases from J, with 14 bases between. Looked up from germline, CDR1 is MDHEN and CDR2 is SYDVKM. The CDR3 nucleotides are TGTGCCAGCCTCGGTCCGAACTCCTATGGCTACACCTTC. This sequence encodes CASLGPNSYGYTF.

This clone has only a few counts. This rearrangement joins TRBV6-6 to TRBJ2-7; D is unresolved. Germline V gene sequence: CDR1 MNHNY, CDR2 SVGAGI (reference sequence). The CDR3 sequence is 15 residues long. The germline V and J ends were trimmed by 8 bases and 1 base, with 18 bases remaining between them. CDR3 nucleotide sequence: TGTGCCAGCGGGTCGACAACCGCTGCGTCCTACGAGCAGTACTTC. Translation gives CASGSTTAASYEQYF.

V gene TRBV7-2 combines with J gene TRBJ2-1; 7 bases agree with TRBD2. Germline assignment: CDR1 SGHTA and CDR2 FQGNSA. The CDR3 consists of 14 residues. V was pared by 1 base and J by 9 bases, with 6 bases of the junction left unmatched. The CDR3 sequence: CASSLGAAGAEQFF. In DNA form, the CDR3 reads TGTGCCAGCAGCTTAGGGGCGGCGGGAGCTGAGCAGTTCTTC.

To note about this clone: Other DNA sequences of this sample code for an identical CDR3. This chain connects TRBV5-1 to TRBJ1-5, with TRBD1 as a possible D gene (5 bases). Germline V gene data show CDR1 as SGHRS and CDR2 as YFSETQ. V was pared by 0 bases and J by 0 bases, with 7 bases between. CDR3 length: 15 residues. This CDR3 reads CASSLEGVSNQPQHF. The CDR3 DNA reads TGCGCCAGCAGCTTGGAAGGGGTTAGCAATCAGCCCCAGCATTTT.

The genes are TRBV2 and TRBJ2-1; TRBD2 aligns across 7 bases. V was clipped by 6 bases and J by 12 bases; unmatched bases: 17. The CDR3 has 15 residues. Germline V gives CDR1 SNHLY, CDR2 FYNNEI. This CDR3 reads CASSDGGGMPKGQFF. The DNA of the CDR3 is TGTGCCAGCAGCGATGGGGGGGGAATGCCAAAAGGGCAGTTCTTC.

The J gene is TRBJ2-1, the V gene TRBV5-6; 13 nucleotides line up with TRBD2. V shed 0 bases and J 5 bases; nucleotides not matched to a gene: 5. Germline V gene lookup returns CDR1 SGHDT and CDR2 YYEEEE. The CDR3 contains 17 residues. CDR3 region: CASSLGRGLAGNNEQFF. The CDR3, as DNA: TGTGCCAGCAGCTTGGGGAGGGGACTAGCGGGAAACAATGAGCAGTTCTTC. The whole variable domain, filled in from reference TRBV5-6 and TRBJ2-1, reads DAGVTQSPTHLIKTRGQQVTLRCSPKSGHDTVSWYQQALGQGPQFIFQYYEEEERQRGNFPDRFSGHQFPNYSSELNVNALLLGDSALYLCASSLGRGLAGNNEQFFGPGTRLTVL.

The count of this clone is one. This sequence joins TRBV13 and TRBJ2-1, with 12 positions matching TRBD2. CDR1 is PRHDT and CDR2 is FYEKMQ in the germline V gene (reference sequence). This CDR3 comprises 15 residues. Unmatched junction bases numbered 5, after V lost 4 bases and J lost 7 bases. The CDR3 spells CASSWTSGIYNEQFF. CDR3 nucleotides: TGTGCCAGCAGCTGGACTAGCGGGATTTATAATGAGCAGTTCTTC.

The chain joins TRBV10-3 to TRBJ2-5, with D possibly TRBD1 on 6 matching bases. The CDR3 totals 12 residues. Germline V gives CDR1 ENHRY, CDR2 SYGVKD. Trimming left V 8 bases short and J 0 bases short, with 7 bases between. In DNA, the CDR3 is TGTGCCATCCGGGACAACCAAGAGACCCAGTACTTC. It translates to CAIRDNQETQYF.

V gene TRBV7-8 combines with J gene TRBJ1-3, with 7 bases matching TRBD1. CDR1 is SGHVS and CDR2 is FQNEAQ in the germline V gene. With 5 bases clipped from V and 0 bases from J, the junction kept 7 bases outside the gene matches. The length of the CDR3 is 16 residues. The CDR3 coding sequence is TGTGCCAGCAGCCAGACAGGGTTTTCCTCTGGAAACACCATATATTTT. Translated, it gives CASSQTGFSSGNTIYF.

A few counts support this clone. The chain links TRBV4-1 to TRBJ2-7; 10 nucleotides align to TRBD2. CDR1 and CDR2 (germline): MGHRA, YSYEKL. Germline trimming cut 3 bases from V and 6 bases from J; bases unmatched to any gene: 11. CDR3 size: 16 residues. CDR3 bases: TGCGCCAGCAGCCAGGCAAGACTAGCGGGTGCACTCGAGCAGTACTTC. It codes for CASSQARLAGALEQYF.

The J gene is TRBJ1-1, the V gene TRBV10-3, with 8 nucleotides matching TRBD1. Germline lookup yields CDR1 ENHRY and CDR2 SYGVKD. This CDR3 is 13 amino acids long. With 8 bases clipped from V and 4 bases from J, the junction kept 6 bases outside the gene matches. For the CDR3, the DNA is TGTGCCATCTTTGACAGGGGAGCCACTGAAGCTTTCTTT. Translation: CAIFDRGATEAFF.

V and J are TRBV5-1 and TRBJ2-2; 9 nucleotides agree with TRBD1. The germline V gene has CDR1 SGHRS and CDR2 YFSETQ. V gave up 2 bases and J gave up 5 bases; unmatched junction bases: 4. CDR3 length: 15 amino acids. The CDR3 region is CASSFAGQGTGELFF. The CDR3 coding sequence is TGCGCCAGCAGCTTCGCGGGACAGGGAACCGGGGAGCTGTTTTTT.

This clone was seen a few times. Here the CDR3 reads CASGPDRGFHEQYF. In DNA form, the CDR3 reads TGTGCTAGCGGACCAGACAGGGGCTTCCACGAGCAGTACTTC. The V and J genes are TRBV12-5 and TRBJ2-7; TRBD1 matches 8 bases. Germline V gene lookup returns CDR1 LGHNT and CDR2 FRNRAP. V gave up 9 bases and J gave up 5 bases; unmatched junction bases: 12. This CDR3 contains 14 residues.

The chain combines TRBV28 with TRBJ2-5, with D possibly matching TRBD2 (6 bases). V lost 6 bases and J 5 bases, leaving 16 bases between the germline ends. The CDR3 loop spans 14 amino acids. In germline, CDR1 is MDHEN, CDR2 SYDVKM. CDR3 DNA: TGTGCCAGCAGGGGACCGGGACTCATTGAGACCCAGTACTTC. It is translated as CASRGPGLIETQYF.

The chain joins TRBV19 to TRBJ2-3; perhaps TRBD1 as D (5 bases). Germline lookup yields CDR1 LNHDA and CDR2 SQIVND (reference sequence). The CDR3 runs 14 residues. Trimming pared 5 bases from V and 3 bases from J, leaving 12 bases between. The CDR3 sequence is CASSPQGGTDTQYF. CDR3 DNA: TGTGCCAGTAGTCCCCAGGGTGGTACAGATACGCAGTATTTT.